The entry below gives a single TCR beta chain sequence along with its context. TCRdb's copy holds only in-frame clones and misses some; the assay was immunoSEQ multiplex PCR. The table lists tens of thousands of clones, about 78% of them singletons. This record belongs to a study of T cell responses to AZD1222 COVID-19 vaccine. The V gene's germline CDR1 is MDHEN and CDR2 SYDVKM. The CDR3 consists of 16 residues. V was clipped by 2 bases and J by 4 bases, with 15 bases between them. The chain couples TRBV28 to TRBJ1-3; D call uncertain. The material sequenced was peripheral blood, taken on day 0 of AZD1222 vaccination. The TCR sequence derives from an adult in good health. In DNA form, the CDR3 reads TGTGCCAGCAGTTTAGGGTACGGGTTTCAAGGAAACACCATATATTTT. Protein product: CASSLGYGFQGNTIYF.